The T cell receptor beta chain described here comes from a study of cytomegalovirus exposure and HLA in healthy donors. Study results and limitations: Within an earlier analysis, most TCR beta V segments proved productive either about 87% or about 30% of the time. TCR beta chains numbering more than 150 were designated cytomegalovirus-associated. Common viral pathogens (according to a later analysis) appeared linked to several of the most significant clusters.

Vbeta (60) and Jbeta (13) primers were used in the PCR. Generated by immunoSEQ multiplex PCR, the TCRdb table keeps only in-frame clones and is missing some. The repertoire holds about 57,000 clones, around 85% seen once, with less than 3% in the top ten. Despite likely unrecorded immune exposures, the donors were nominally healthy at the time of sampling. With respect to this clone: Its antigen is unknown.

Trimming cost V 2 bases and J 2 bases, with 7 bases left between them. Germline lookup yields CDR1 GTSNPN and CDR2 SVGIG (reference sequence). The CDR3 consists of 13 residues. The chain is built from TRBV30 and TRBJ1-3; D possibly corresponds to TRBD1 (6 bases). Sequenced material: PBMCs. The clonotype was recovered from a woman in her twenties or thirties in good health and CMV-seronegative. CDR3 sequence reads: CAWSRDTGNTIYF. In DNA, the CDR3 is TGTGCCTGGAGTAGGGACACTGGAAACACCATATATTTT.